This TCR beta chain was captured by sequencing in a study of beta chain features in type 1 diabetes. Only one heparinised blood draw was taken per donor, and its volume averaged approximately 100 mL. Findings of the study overall: People with Type 1 diabetes carried modestly yet significantly shorter TCRB CDR3s in all four CD4+ subsets.

The CDR3 consists of 13 residues. CDR1 and CDR2 (germline): MDHEN, SYDVKM. About this clone itself: The target antigen is unknown.

Investigators reverse transcribed all isolated RNA, so they sequenced expressed TCRB transcripts. Repertoires were generated with immunoSEQ multiplex PCR, while TCRdb's copy carries only in-frame clones and drops some. The repertoire consists of a few hundred thousand clones, with over 8.5% occurring once and the leading ten covering approximately 0.55%. This TCR came from a man aged 25 to 45 with type 1 diabetes. The chain links TRBV28 to TRBJ2-5, with 7 nucleotides matching TRBD1. The DNA end is a closer match to TRBJ2-7, so the J assignment may be wrong. Sequenced material: central memory CD4+ T cells from blood. DNA for the CDR3: TGTGCCAGCAGTGGACAGGTCTACCACGAGCAGTACTTC. Translated: CASSGQVYHEQYF.